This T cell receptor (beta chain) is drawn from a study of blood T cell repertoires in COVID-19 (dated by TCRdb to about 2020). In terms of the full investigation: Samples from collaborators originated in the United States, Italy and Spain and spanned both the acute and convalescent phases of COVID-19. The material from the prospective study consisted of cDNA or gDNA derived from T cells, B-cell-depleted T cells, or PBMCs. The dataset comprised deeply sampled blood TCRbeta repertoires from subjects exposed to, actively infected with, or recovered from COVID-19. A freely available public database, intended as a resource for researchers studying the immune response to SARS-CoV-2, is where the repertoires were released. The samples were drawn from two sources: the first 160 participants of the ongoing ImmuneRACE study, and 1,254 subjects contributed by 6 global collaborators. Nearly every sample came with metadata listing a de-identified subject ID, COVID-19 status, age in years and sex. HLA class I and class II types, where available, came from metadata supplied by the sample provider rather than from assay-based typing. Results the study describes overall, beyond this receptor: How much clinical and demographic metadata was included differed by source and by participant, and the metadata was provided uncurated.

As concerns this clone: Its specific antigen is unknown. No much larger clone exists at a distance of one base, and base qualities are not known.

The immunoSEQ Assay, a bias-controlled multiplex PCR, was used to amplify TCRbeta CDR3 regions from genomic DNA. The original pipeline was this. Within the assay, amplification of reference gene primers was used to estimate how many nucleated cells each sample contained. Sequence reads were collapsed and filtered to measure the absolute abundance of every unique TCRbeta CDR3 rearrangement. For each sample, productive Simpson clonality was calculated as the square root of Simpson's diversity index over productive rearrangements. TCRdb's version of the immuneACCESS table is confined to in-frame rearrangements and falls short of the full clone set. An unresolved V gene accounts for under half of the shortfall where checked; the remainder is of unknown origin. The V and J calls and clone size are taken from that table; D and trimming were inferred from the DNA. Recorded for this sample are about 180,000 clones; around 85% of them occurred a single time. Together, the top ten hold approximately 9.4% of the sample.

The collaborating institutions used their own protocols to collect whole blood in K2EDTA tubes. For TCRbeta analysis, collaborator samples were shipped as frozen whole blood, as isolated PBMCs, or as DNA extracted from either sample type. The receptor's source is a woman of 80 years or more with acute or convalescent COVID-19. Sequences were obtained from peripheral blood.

CDR3 sequence: CAISETSTGGHEQYF. The bases are TGTGCCATCAGTGAGACTTCGACAGGGGGCCACGAGCAGTACTTC. The chain uses TRBV10-3 and TRBJ2-7; 10 bases in between match TRBD1. The germline V gene sets CDR1 to ENHRY and CDR2 to SYGVKD. Trimming takes 2 bases off V and 5 bases off J; junction bases not matched to a gene: 6. From its cysteine to its phenylalanine, the CDR3 spans 15 amino acids. The only DNA kept is the CDR3, 45 bases in frame from the first base.